Below, 27 T cell receptor beta chains from the same sample are listed, as sequenced in a study of cytomegalovirus exposure and HLA in healthy donors. PCR was performed using 60 Vbeta and 13 Jbeta primers. Produced via immunoSEQ multiplex PCR; TCRdb's table is partial and in-frame only. The table records roughly 240,000 clones, around 80% of them present only once. What was sequenced was PBMCs. Receptors were obtained from a boy between 5 and 17 years old in good health and CMV-seronegative.

The rearrangement links TRBV5-1 to TRBJ2-2; 7 bases match TRBD1. The CDR3 extends over 15 amino acids. Losses at the gene ends were 6 bases for V and 2 bases for J; bases not matched to a gene: 7. CDR1 is SGHRS and CDR2 is YFSETQ in the germline V gene. This CDR3 is CASTRTGSNTGELFF. In DNA form, the CDR3 reads TGCGCCAGCACGCGGACAGGCTCAAACACCGGGGAGCTGTTTTTT.

This clone occurred a few times. V gene TRBV7-8 combines with J gene TRBJ2-7, with TRBD2 as a possible D gene (6 bases). From germline, CDR1 is SGHVS and CDR2 FQNEAQ. V shed 5 bases and J shed 3 bases, with 14 bases lying between them. The CDR3 totals 14 residues. The CDR3 here is CASSATWGVYEQYF. The CDR3 coding sequence is TGTGCCAGCAGCGCTACCTGGGGGGTCTACGAGCAGTACTTC.

The rearrangement links TRBV30 to TRBJ2-6; TRBD1 matches at 9 bases. V was clipped by 7 bases and J by 4 bases; unmatched bases: 11. The germline CDR1 and CDR2 sequences are GTSNPN and SVGIG (reference sequence). This CDR3 has 16 residues. CDR3 protein: CASGDRDFLGANVLTF. CDR3 nucleotides: TGTGCCTCGGGGGACAGGGATTTTCTGGGGGCCAACGTCCTGACTTTC.

V usage is TRBV28 and J usage is TRBJ2-6; no reliable D call. V lost 7 bases, J lost 2 bases, and 6 bases lay in between. The CDR3 contains 13 residues. The germline gives CDR1 MDHEN, CDR2 SYDVKM. CDR3 sequence reads: CASNFPGANVLTF. The CDR3 region has the DNA TGTGCCAGCAACTTCCCTGGGGCCAACGTCCTGACTTTC.

A remark on this clone: An end of the junction differs from the germline gene, which may be a read error. This chain connects TRBV5-1 to TRBJ2-3; 9 nucleotides align to TRBD2. CDR1 and CDR2 (germline): SGHRS, YFSETQ. This CDR3 spans 14 amino acids. The CDR3 region has the DNA TGCGCCAGCAGCCCCGGGACTAGCAGAGATACGCAGTATTTT. Amino acids: CASSPGTSRDTQYF.

V and J are TRBV7-2 and TRBJ1-6; D unclear. The ends were cut back, 5 bases at V and 8 bases at J, with 22 bases in the middle. Germline V gene data show CDR1 as SGHTA and CDR2 as FQGNSA. This CDR3 has 17 amino acids. The CDR3 bases are TGTGCCAGCAGCAAAAACCCTTTCGCCTGGCGGGATTCACCCCTCCACTTT. Translated, it gives CASSKNPFAWRDSPLHF.

This chain connects TRBV19 to TRBJ1-5, with 8 nucleotides matching TRBD1. The CDR3 runs to 16 residues. With V trimmed by 1 base and J by 3 bases, 5 bases remained unmatched. Germline V CDR1 and CDR2: LNHDA, SQIVND (reference sequence). CDR3 sequence (DNA): TGTGCCAGTAGTATAGGACAGGGGCTTTTCAATCAGCCCCAGCATTTT. Amino acid sequence: CASSIGQGLFNQPQHF.

The chain has TRBV21-1 and TRBJ2-3; the tabulated D call, TRBD1, remains unverified against the DNA. TRBV21-1 is deemed a pseudogene. This CDR3 region has 17 residues. The DNA of the CDR3 is TGTGCCAGCAGCCCCAGAGGTCCAGGGCATCGGACAGATACGCAGTATTTT. This sequence encodes CASSPRGPGHRTDTQYF.

V gene TRBV7-8 combines with J gene TRBJ2-6, with TRBD1 matching over 7 bases. The CDR3 length is 16 residues. The germline CDR1 and CDR2 sequences are SGHVS and FQNEAQ. V dropped 5 bases and J dropped 0; count of bases not matched to a gene: 4. The CDR3 is CASSARQGSGANVLTF. CDR3 nucleotides: TGTGCCAGCAGCGCCCGACAGGGCTCTGGGGCCAACGTCCTGACTTTC. Full variable domain (remainder filled in from reference TRBV7-8 and TRBJ2-6): GAGVSQSPRYKVAKRGQDVALRCDPISGHVSLFWYQQALGQGPEFLTYFQNEAQLDKSGLPSDRFFAERPEGSVSTLKIQRTQQEDSAVYLCASSARQGSGANVLTFGAGSRLTVL.

The chain employs TRBV2 and TRBJ1-5; the D is unclear. Germline V gives CDR1 SNHLY, CDR2 FYNNEI. V gave up 2 bases and J gave up 6 bases, with 14 bases separating them. CDR3 length: 15 residues. The CDR3 here is CASSELGGSGQPQHF. The CDR3 bases are TGTGCCAGCAGTGAATTGGGAGGGTCGGGTCAGCCCCAGCATTTT.

The V call is TRBV5-1, the J call TRBJ2-2; D may be TRBD2 (6 bases). Germline loops: CDR1 SGHRS, CDR2 YFSETQ. CDR3 length: 16 amino acids. Trimming took 4 bases from V and 1 from J, leaving 14 bases between them. As DNA, the CDR3 is TGCGCCAGCAGCCTGACTAGGGGCCTGAACACCGGGGAGCTGTTTTTT. Translation: CASSLTRGLNTGELFF. The whole variable domain, remainder taken from reference TRBV5-1 and TRBJ2-2, is KAGVTQTPRYLIKTRGQQVTLSCSPISGHRSVSWYQQTPGQGLQFLFEYFSETQRNKGNFPGRFSGRQFSNSRSEMNVSTLELGDSALYLCASSLTRGLNTGELFFGEGSRLTVL.

The chain recombines TRBV6-5 with TRBJ1-2; a weak D match, TRBD1 (6 bases). Germline-derived CDR1 and CDR2 are MNHEY and SVGAGI. This CDR3 is built from 13 residues. V lost 0 bases to trimming and J lost 4 bases, with 6 bases between them. This CDR3 reads CASSYSQGYGYTF. CDR3 coding DNA: TGTGCCAGCAGTTACTCACAGGGCTATGGCTACACCTTC.

The V call is TRBV4-1, the J call TRBJ1-1; D call uncertain. The germline V gene encodes CDR1 MGHRA and CDR2 YSYEKL. V lost 4 bases and J lost 7, with 13 bases in between. The CDR3 runs to 13 residues. CDR3 bases: TGCGCCAGCAGCCTCTTCCGGTCCCTTGAAGCTTTCTTT. This gives the protein CASSLFRSLEAFF.

The chain joins TRBV5-4 to TRBJ1-2; TRBD1 matches 9 bases. Trimming removed 6 bases from V and 1 base from J; junction bases left unmatched: 16. CDR1 and CDR2 from the germline V gene are SGHNT and YYREEE (reference sequence). The CDR3 is 18 residues long. The DNA of the CDR3 is TGTGCCAGCACCCTTCCCGGGACAGGGTCAATGAATAACTATGGCTACACCTTC. Its protein product is CASTLPGTGSMNNYGYTF.

The chain carries TRBV2 and TRBJ2-7; TRBD2 matches 14 bases. The CDR3 has 12 amino acids. CDR1 and CDR2 (germline): SNHLY, FYNNEI. V shed 11 bases and J 3 bases; nucleotides not matched to a gene: 0. The DNA of the CDR3 is TGTGCCGGACTAGCGGGGGGCTACGAGCAGTACTTC. The encoded protein is CAGLAGGYEQYF. Filled out from reference TRBV2 and TRBJ2-7, the complete variable domain reads EPEVTQTPSHQVTQMGQEVILRCVPISNHLYFYWYRQILGQKVEFLVSFYNNEISEKSEIFDDQFSVERPDGSNFTLKIRSTKLEDSAMYFCAGLAGGYEQYFGPGTRLTVT.

This rearrangement joins TRBV6-5 to TRBJ2-6; D ambiguous. The CDR3 loop spans 14 amino acids. In germline, CDR1 is MNHEY, CDR2 SVGAGI. With 8 bases removed from V and 0 bases from J, the gap between germline ends came to 8 bases. CDR3 nucleotide sequence: TGTGCCAGCGGGCGTAACTCTGGGGCCAACGTCCTGACTTTC. Its protein is CASGRNSGANVLTF.

This chain's CDR3 is CASSRVQETQYF. DNA for the CDR3: TGTGCCAGCAGCCGGGTCCAAGAGACCCAGTACTTC. The gene calls are TRBV7-8 and TRBJ2-5; no firm D call. In germline, CDR1 is SGHVS, CDR2 FQNEAQ. The CDR3 totals 12 residues. Trimming pared 5 bases from V and 1 base from J, leaving 5 bases between.

There are a few counts of this clone. This chain uses TRBV5-4 with TRBJ2-5; the D is unclear. V was shortened by 1 base and J by 3 bases, with 13 bases between the two germline ends. Germline CDR1 reads SGHNT; CDR2 reads YYREEE (reference sequence). The CDR3 is 15 amino acids. The DNA for the CDR3 is TGTGCCAGCAGCTTGAGAGGTCCGCGAGAAGAGACCCAGTACTTC. Its translation: CASSLRGPREETQYF. Based on the CDR3 plus reference TRBV5-4 and TRBJ2-5, the full variable domain is ETGVTQSPTHLIKTRGQQVTLRCSSQSGHNTVSWYQQALGQGPQFIFQYYREEENGRGNFPPRFSGLQFPNYSSELNVNALELDDSALYLCASSLRGPREETQYFGPGTRLLVL.

The chain couples TRBV25-1 to TRBJ2-5; D is undetermined. Germline CDR1 MGHDK, CDR2 SYGVNS. The CDR3 is made up of 14 amino acids. V was trimmed by 2 bases and J by 5 bases, leaving 12 bases between them. The CDR3 is CASSEPAGWETQYF. The CDR3 DNA sequence: TGTGCCAGCAGTGAACCAGCAGGATGGGAGACCCAGTACTTC.

The genes are TRBV12-5 and TRBJ1-5; no firm D call. V was pared by 1 base and J by 0 bases, with 13 bases between. This CDR3 region has 17 residues. CDR1 and CDR2 (germline): LGHNT, FRNRAP. The CDR3 loop reads CASGLDEIRNSNQPQHF. CDR3 in DNA: TGTGCTAGTGGTTTGGATGAGATCAGGAATAGCAATCAGCCCCAGCATTTT.

The rearrangement joins TRBV11-3 to TRBJ1-1; D is perhaps TRBD1 (5 bases). Trimming removed 0 bases from V and 10 bases from J, with 9 bases in between. CDR1 and CDR2 from the germline V gene are SGHNT and YENEEA. The CDR3 sequence is 12 residues long. CDR3 region: CASSLDPGGAFF. CDR3 in DNA: TGTGCCAGCAGCTTAGATCCCGGGGGAGCTTTCTTT.

The chain employs TRBV5-6 and TRBJ1-6; TRBD1 aligns across 7 bases. Losses at the gene ends were 2 bases for V and 10 bases for J; bases not matched to a gene: 3. Germline CDR1 reads SGHDT; CDR2 reads YYEEEE. The CDR3 sequence is 13 residues long. DNA of the CDR3: TGTGCCAGCAGCTTACAGGGGAGCTCACCCCTCCACTTT. It codes for CASSLQGSSPLHF.

CDR3 loop: CATSRVPRRSRPEAFF. The DNA of the CDR3 is TGTGCCACCAGCAGAGTGCCTAGGCGATCCCGGCCTGAAGCTTTCTTT. This chain connects TRBV15 to TRBJ1-1; D uncertain. CDR1 LNHNV and CDR2 YYDKDF come from the germline V gene (reference sequence). V lost 1 base to trimming and J lost 6 bases, with 18 bases between them. The CDR3 consists of 16 residues.

The chain links TRBV30 to TRBJ1-1, with D possibly being TRBD1 (5 bases). CDR1 is GTSNPN, CDR2 SVGIG, per germline (reference sequence). The CDR3 covers 16 residues. The V end lost 4 bases, the J end lost 4 bases, and 22 bases lay between the germline ends. The CDR3 here is CAWKVGRDSRGTEAFF. CDR3 nucleotides: TGTGCCTGGAAGGTTGGAAGGGACTCCCGGGGCACTGAAGCTTTCTTT.

This clone has just one count. The chain is built from TRBV5-1 and TRBJ1-6; 8 nucleotides match TRBD1. The CDR3 loop spans 15 amino acids. V gave up 4 bases and J gave up 8 bases; unmatched junction bases: 8. CDR1 and CDR2 (germline): SGHRS, YFSETQ. CDR3 DNA: TGCGCCAGCAGCGTGACAGGGGAACGGGATTCACCCCTCCACTTT. It yields the protein CASSVTGERDSPLHF. The full variable domain, with the rest looked up from reference TRBV5-1 and TRBJ1-6, is KAGVTQTPRYLIKTRGQQVTLSCSPISGHRSVSWYQQTPGQGLQFLFEYFSETQRNKGNFPGRFSGRQFSNSRSEMNVSTLELGDSALYLCASSVTGERDSPLHFGNGTRLTVT.

The chain recombines TRBV19 with TRBJ1-3, with a possible D match to TRBD1 (6 bases). V was cut by 5 bases and J by 2 bases, with 10 bases left in between. CDR3 size: 14 residues. Germline assignment: CDR1 LNHDA and CDR2 SQIVND (reference sequence). The CDR3 spells CASSVQGAGNTIYF. The CDR3 DNA is TGTGCCAGTAGTGTACAGGGTGCTGGAAACACCATATATTTT. The full variable domain, in which reference TRBV19 and TRBJ1-3 provide the parts outside the CDR3, is DGGITQSPKYLFRKEGQNVTLSCEQNLNHDAMYWYRQDPGQGLRLIYYSQIVNDFQKGDIAEGYSVSREKKESFPLTVTSAQKNPTAFYLCASSVQGAGNTIYFGEGSWLTVV.

The rearrangement joins TRBV18 to TRBJ2-2, with D possibly matching TRBD1 (6 bases). Trimming stripped 3 bases from V and 0 bases from J, with 8 bases between. Germline CDR1 is KGHSH and CDR2 is LQKENI. This CDR3 region has 15 residues. The CDR3 sequence is CASSPRQANTGELFF. The DNA for the CDR3 is TGTGCCAGCTCACCCAGACAGGCGAACACCGGGGAGCTGTTTTTT. The whole variable domain, filled in from reference TRBV18 and TRBJ2-2, reads NAGVMQNPRHLVRRRGQEARLRCSPMKGHSHVYWYRQLPEEGLKFMVYLQKENIIDESGMPKERFSAEFPKEGPSILRIQQVVRGDSAAYFCASSPRQANTGELFFGEGSRLTVL.